The clone carrying this T cell receptor beta chain was counted at least ten times. One entry per CDR3 protein results from TCRdb running MiXCR on the 5' RACE reads. The sample records 40,000 to 50,000 distinct CDR3 sequences, approximately 3.6% being singletons. Per germline, CDR1 SGDLS and CDR2 YYNGEE. The CDR3 is made up of 17 amino acids. Trimming took 0 bases from V and 0 from J, leaving 15 bases between them. The record originates from a study of CD8 T cells in ankylosing spondylitis. This rearrangement joins TRBV9 to TRBJ1-2; D is unresolved. Input material: blood, either unsorted or a sorted T cell fraction (not recorded which). This sequence originates from a female donor with ankylosing spondylitis or in good health (not recorded which). The CDR3: CASSVEVRTSTNYGYTF. CDR3 coding DNA: TGTGCCAGCAGCGTAGAGGTCCGGACTTCGACTAACTATGGCTACACCTTC.